These T cell receptor beta chains were read from a single sample in a study of blood T cell repertoires in COVID-19. The repertoire was sequenced with immunoSEQ multiplex PCR; TCRdb's copy has only in-frame clones and lacks some. There are 200,000 to 250,000 clones in the sample; roughly four fifths occur only once, and under 2% lies in the top ten. The material sequenced was peripheral blood. These receptors were obtained from a woman aged 80 or over with acute or convalescent COVID-19. Each CDR3 is given without its conserved first and last residue. Clone size is shown for a subset of rows, as once, few, many or a class of expanded clone.

v_call: TRBV12-5
j_call: TRBJ2-3
clone_size: .
cdr3_aa: ASGQAGGTDTQY

v_call: TRBV5-1
j_call: TRBJ2-6
clone_size: .
cdr3_aa: ASSSTGTGANVLT

v_call: TRBV6-2/TRBV6-3
j_call: TRBJ2-3
clone_size: .
cdr3_aa: ASSFGLSTDTQY

v_call: TRBV28
j_call: TRBJ1-1
clone_size: few
cdr3_aa: ASSSQGRRTEAF

v_call: TRBV5-1
j_call: TRBJ2-7
clone_size: once
cdr3_aa: ASSLTGQGGRYEQY

v_call: TRBV11-2
j_call: TRBJ2-5
clone_size: few
cdr3_aa: ASSPTGLAGVETQY

v_call: TRBV30
j_call: TRBJ1-2
clone_size: .
cdr3_aa: AWRAVGTSSLANYGYT

v_call: TRBV14
j_call: TRBJ2-1
clone_size: .
cdr3_aa: ASSRQGFNEQF

v_call: TRBV5-1
j_call: TRBJ1-2
clone_size: once
cdr3_aa: ASSLGRDYGYT

v_call: TRBV19
j_call: TRBJ1-4
clone_size: .
cdr3_aa: ASKARGSNEKLF

v_call: TRBV9
j_call: TRBJ2-7
clone_size: .
cdr3_aa: ASSLRDTTAYEQY

v_call: TRBV4-1
j_call: TRBJ2-5
clone_size: .
cdr3_aa: ASSPGTGGFLGETQY

v_call: TRBV18
j_call: TRBJ1-6
clone_size: .
cdr3_aa: ASSPGGQGTSLH

v_call: TRBV19
j_call: TRBJ2-5
clone_size: .
cdr3_aa: ASSRSTETQY

v_call: TRBV11-2
j_call: TRBJ2-2
clone_size: .
cdr3_aa: ASSHVVAGAGGELF

v_call: TRBV7-9
j_call: TRBJ2-3
clone_size: .
cdr3_aa: ASSFTVGTDTQY

v_call: TRBV3-1/TRBV3-2
j_call: TRBJ2-7
clone_size: few
cdr3_aa: ASSYPGLAVYEQY

v_call: TRBV25-1
j_call: TRBJ2-1
clone_size: once
cdr3_aa: ASSDPRWQHNEQF

v_call: TRBV29-1
j_call: TRBJ1-2
clone_size: .
cdr3_aa: SVEVTGGGYT

v_call: TRBV19
j_call: TRBJ1-4
clone_size: few
cdr3_aa: ASSKQTTGTTNEKLF

v_call: TRBV27
j_call: TRBJ1-2
clone_size: once
cdr3_aa: ASSTGTAYGYT

v_call: TRBV14
j_call: TRBJ1-1
clone_size: once
cdr3_aa: ASSQGGGRTEAF

v_call: TRBV29-1
j_call: TRBJ2-7
clone_size: .
cdr3_aa: SVGSSGRASEQY

v_call: TRBV18
j_call: TRBJ2-1
clone_size: .
cdr3_aa: ASSPPEQTREQF

v_call: TRBV19
j_call: TRBJ1-2
clone_size: .
cdr3_aa: ASSMIGTGYGYT

v_call: TRBV6-5
j_call: TRBJ1-2
clone_size: .
cdr3_aa: ASSYSTGNYGYT

v_call: TRBV7-2
j_call: TRBJ2-3
clone_size: .
cdr3_aa: ASSPRTTSTDTQY